A selection of T cell receptor beta chains follows, all from one sample in a study of glioma-infiltrating T cells after dendritic cell vaccination. The protocol was immunoSEQ multiplex PCR, while the TCRdb copy is restricted to in-frame clones and leaves out a portion. The sample comprises almost 90,000 clones, 83% of which are singletons, and 5.5% to 8% rests with the top ten. The sequenced sample was blood, obtained after dendritic cell vaccination. Source of these receptors: a human donor with glioblastoma. CDR3s include the opening cysteine and the closing phenylalanine or tryptophan. Size values are once, few and many counts, or a class for expanded clones, and some rows have none.

abundance | j_gene | v_gene | CDR3aa
once | TRBJ1-2 | TRBV5-1 | CASSSGAEINYGYTF
NA | TRBJ2-3 | TRBV25-1 | CASSVTGPSTDTQYF
NA | TRBJ2-2 | TRBV29-1 | CSVATSGNTGELFF
NA | TRBJ2-1 | TRBV5-4 | CASSLVAANSYNEQFF
NA | TRBJ1-1 | TRBV2 | CASSDSSTRPKGEAFF
NA | TRBJ1-1 | TRBV18 | CASSQGTGGSTEAFF
NA | TRBJ2-1 | TRBV5-1 | CASSSGRNTGGNEQFF
NA | TRBJ1-5 | TRBV2 | CASRDIYRTGTQHF
NA | TRBJ1-6 | TRBV7-8 | CASSPLTSSSPLHF
NA | TRBJ1-4 | TRBV2 | CASSVRVANEKLFF
NA | TRBJ1-6 | TRBV6-5 | CASSVGVANSPLHF
NA | TRBJ1-1 | TRBV7-6 | CASSLQAQNTEAFF
NA | TRBJ1-1 | TRBV15 | CATRRTGTANTEAFF
NA | TRBJ1-1 | TRBV29-1 | CSADGGRETEAFF
once | TRBJ1-1 | TRBV6-6 | CASSQTGDTEAFF
NA | TRBJ2-7 | TRBV14 | CASSPQGAVSYEQYF
NA | TRBJ2-3 | TRBV21-1 | CASSIKGRSGVNTDTQYF
once | TRBJ2-1 | TRBV11-3 | CASSGASGGSEQFF
NA | TRBJ2-1 | TRBV10-3 | CASRGRDSPPYNEQFF
NA | TRBJ1-2 | TRBV5-4 | CASSGGTGYGYTF
NA | TRBJ1-1 | TRBV4-2 | CASSHPTQAYTEAFF
NA | TRBJ2-7 | TRBV6-5 | CASSYSSGGFVEQYF
NA | TRBJ2-7 | TRBV6-1 | CASSEVPGSYEQYF
NA | TRBJ1-2 | TRBV7-9 | CASSPAGNGYTF
NA | TRBJ1-1 | TRBV18 | CASSPGRNTEAFF
NA | TRBJ2-1 | TRBV18 | CASSPPGQGRINEQFF
NA | TRBJ2-7 | TRBV5-1 | CASSSVGQGPPYEQYF
NA | TRBJ2-5 | TRBV6-6 | CASNELAGLETQYF
NA | TRBJ1-2 | TRBV7-8 | CASSKDYYGYTF
many | TRBJ1-4 | TRBV19 | CASSGQVGPNEKLFF
NA | TRBJ1-2 | TRBV21-1 | CASRPGLRGICYGYTF
few | TRBJ2-1 | TRBV18 | CASSPSGTGQYEQFF
NA | TRBJ1-1 | TRBV9 | CASSPLSGKLNTEAFF
NA | TRBJ1-1 | TRBV19 | CASSRSRGGDTEAFF
NA | TRBJ1-1 | TRBV13 | CASSSQGTEAFF
NA | TRBJ2-1 | TRBV19 | CASSIVWNSEQFF
NA | TRBJ2-1 | TRBV7-6 | CASSIYSGGGAYNEQFF
NA | TRBJ1-2 | TRBV6-6 | CASSWGTGDGYTF
NA | TRBJ1-1 | TRBV9 | CASSVGQGGTEAFF
NA | TRBJ2-7 | TRBV11-3 | CASPGGGGELQSTYEQYF
NA | TRBJ2-1 | TRBV7-9 | CASSSWSSYNEQFF
NA | TRBJ2-2 | TRBV2 | CASSDLGWNTGELFF
NA | TRBJ2-5 | TRBV4-3 | CASSQGVRVEETQYF
once | TRBJ1-4 | TRBV18 | CASSLLRGDNEKLFF
NA | TRBJ2-2 | TRBV2 | CASSTGVFATGELFF
NA | TRBJ1-1 | TRBV15 | CATSRLEMNTEAFF
NA | TRBJ2-2 | TRBV7-2 | CASSLVLAVNTGELFF
NA | TRBJ2-7 | TRBV6-5 | CASSYSKGGSSYEQYF
NA | TRBJ2-7 | TRBV7-9 | CASSFLTGVQYF
few | TRBJ1-1 | TRBV5-1 | CASSLYTESNTEAFF
NA | TRBJ1-1 | TRBV9 | CASSSHRGTEAFF
NA | TRBJ1-1 | TRBV5-4 | CASSRTGIVGNTEAFF